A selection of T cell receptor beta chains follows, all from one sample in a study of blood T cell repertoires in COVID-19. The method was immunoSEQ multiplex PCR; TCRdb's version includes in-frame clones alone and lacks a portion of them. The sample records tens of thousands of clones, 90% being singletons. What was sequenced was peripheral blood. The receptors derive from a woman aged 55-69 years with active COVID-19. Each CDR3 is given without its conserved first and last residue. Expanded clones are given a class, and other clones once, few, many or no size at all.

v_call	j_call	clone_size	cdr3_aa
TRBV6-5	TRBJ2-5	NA	ASKPARHWETQY
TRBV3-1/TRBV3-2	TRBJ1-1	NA	ASDVGGSKAF
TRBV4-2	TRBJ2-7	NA	ASSPWTSGRDEQY
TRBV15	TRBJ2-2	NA	ATSERRTATGELF
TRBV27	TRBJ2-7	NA	ASRGLAAGTSYEQY
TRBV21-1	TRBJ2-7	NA	ASSKGNRGPYEQY
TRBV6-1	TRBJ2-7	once	ASSEAWTSGYEQY
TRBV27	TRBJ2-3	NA	ASSPLAGGWTDTQY
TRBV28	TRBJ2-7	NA	ASSSRRYGRGSYEQY
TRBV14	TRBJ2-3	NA	ASSQAASPGADTQY
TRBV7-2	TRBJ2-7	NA	ASSLAPTYEQY
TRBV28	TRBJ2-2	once	ASIPIWGMGTGELF
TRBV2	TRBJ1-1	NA	ASRPTDRAGTEAF
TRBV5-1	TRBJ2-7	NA	ASSLGEAPPYEQY
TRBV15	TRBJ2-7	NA	ATSSRTMAYEQY
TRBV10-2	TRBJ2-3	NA	ASQPGLASTDTQY
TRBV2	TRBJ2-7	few	ASSGGSLSYEQY
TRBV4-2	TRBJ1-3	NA	ASSQDPSYSVIW
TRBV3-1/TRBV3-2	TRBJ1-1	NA	ASSQVGGPNTEAF
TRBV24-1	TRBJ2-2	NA	ATSDPLAGGVTGELF
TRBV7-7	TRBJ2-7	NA	ASSRGTSYEQY
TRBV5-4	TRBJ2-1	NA	ASSLSGEVDNEQF
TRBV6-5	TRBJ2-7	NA	ASSRDRYEQY
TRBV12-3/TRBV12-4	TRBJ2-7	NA	ATTSLQGGEQY
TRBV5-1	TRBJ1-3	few	ASSLGGGFGNTIY
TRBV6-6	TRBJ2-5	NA	ASSQEGPYQETQY
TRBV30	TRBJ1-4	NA	AWAKGSGRRTEKLF